These T cell receptor beta chains were read from a single sample in a study of response to subunit inactivated influenza vaccine. One entry per CDR3 protein, called by TCRdb with MiXCR from the RT-PCR reads. This sample yields 650,000 to 800,000 distinct CDR3 sequences, of which about a fifth are seen a single time; approximately 10% belongs to the top ten. This specimen was PBMCs from blood, taken 5 days after vaccination. The receptors were gathered from a man over 45 who received an inactivated influenza vaccine. Each CDR3 is given with its conserved first and last residue. The order of the fields is J gene, clone size, D gene, V gene, CDR3 DNA, CDR3 protein. D genes are given only for firm matches. Expanded clones get a size class; other rows say once, few or many, or leave the size out.

j_gene: TRBJ1-5
abundance: .
d_gene: TRBD1
v_gene: TRBV15
CDR3nt: TGTGCCACCAGCAGCGGGCCGGGACAGGGTCAGCCCCAGCATTTT
CDR3aa: CATSSGPGQGQPQHF

j_gene: TRBJ1-6
abundance: .
d_gene: .
v_gene: TRBV2
CDR3nt: TGTGCCAGCAGTGGCGGGGGCTCCTATAATTCACCCCTCCACTTT
CDR3aa: CASSGGGSYNSPLHF

j_gene: TRBJ2-5
abundance: .
d_gene: TRBD1
v_gene: TRBV7-2
CDR3nt: TGTGCCAGCAGCGGATCGACAGGGGGCCTGGAGACCCAGTACTTC
CDR3aa: CASSGSTGGLETQYF

j_gene: TRBJ1-1
abundance: .
d_gene: .
v_gene: TRBV10-3
CDR3nt: TGTGCCATCAGTGAGTCGAGTAGGATTGAAGCTTTCTTT
CDR3aa: CAISESSRIEAFF

j_gene: TRBJ2-5
abundance: few
d_gene: .
v_gene: TRBV12-3/TRBV12-4
CDR3nt: TGTGCCAGCAGTGGGGGCGGGGCAGAGACCCAGTACTTC
CDR3aa: CASSGGGAETQYF

j_gene: TRBJ1-4
abundance: .
d_gene: .
v_gene: TRBV6-1
CDR3nt: TGTGCCAGCAGTCCCCGGACACTAAGTGCAACTAATGAAAAACTGTTTTTT
CDR3aa: CASSPRTLSATNEKLFF

j_gene: TRBJ2-5
abundance: few
d_gene: TRBD1
v_gene: TRBV29-1
CDR3nt: TGCAGCGGAAGGGACAGGGGTTGGGAGACCCAGTACTTC
CDR3aa: CSGRDRGWETQYF

j_gene: TRBJ2-5
abundance: many
d_gene: .
v_gene: TRBV12-3/TRBV12-4
CDR3nt: TGTGCCAGCAGGAAGAGGGCCGTGGAGACCCAGTACTTC
CDR3aa: CASRKRAVETQYF

j_gene: TRBJ2-7
abundance: many
d_gene: TRBD1
v_gene: TRBV5-1
CDR3nt: TGCGCCAGCAGCTTGGCCGGGACAGGGGTAAACGAGCAGTACTTC
CDR3aa: CASSLAGTGVNEQYF

j_gene: TRBJ2-3
abundance: .
d_gene: TRBD2
v_gene: TRBV7-9
CDR3nt: TGTGCCAGCAGCTTTATAGCGGGGATCACAGATACGCAGTATTTT
CDR3aa: CASSFIAGITDTQYF

j_gene: TRBJ2-1
abundance: few
d_gene: TRBD2
v_gene: TRBV6-1
CDR3nt: TGTGCCAGCAGGGGGACTAGCGGGAGTAGAGATGAGCAGTTCTTC
CDR3aa: CASRGTSGSRDEQFF

j_gene: TRBJ2-7
abundance: few
d_gene: TRBD2
v_gene: TRBV10-3
CDR3nt: TGTGCCATGGGCAAGCGGGAGGGAGACGAGCAGTACTTC
CDR3aa: CAMGKREGDEQYF

j_gene: TRBJ2-1
abundance: .
d_gene: TRBD2
v_gene: TRBV7-2
CDR3nt: TGTGCCAGCAGCTTAGCAAGCGGGAGGGGTGGTGAGCAGTTCTTC
CDR3aa: CASSLASGRGGEQFF

j_gene: TRBJ2-7
abundance: many
d_gene: TRBD2
v_gene: TRBV12-3/TRBV12-4
CDR3nt: TGTGCCAGCAGCTTAGCGGGACCCTCCTACGAGCAGTACTTC
CDR3aa: CASSLAGPSYEQYF

j_gene: TRBJ2-4
abundance: .
d_gene: .
v_gene: TRBV10-3
CDR3nt: TGTGCCATCAGTTCAGGGGATTTAGCCAAAAACATTCAGTACTTC
CDR3aa: CAISSGDLAKNIQYF

j_gene: TRBJ1-6
abundance: .
d_gene: .
v_gene: TRBV6-1
CDR3nt: TGTGCCACCGGAATGACAAGCTCCTATAATTCACCCCTCCACTTT
CDR3aa: CATGMTSSYNSPLHF

j_gene: TRBJ2-3
abundance: few
d_gene: .
v_gene: TRBV10-3
CDR3nt: TGTGCCATCACGGCCACTACCCTCACAGATACGCAGTATTTT
CDR3aa: CAITATTLTDTQYF